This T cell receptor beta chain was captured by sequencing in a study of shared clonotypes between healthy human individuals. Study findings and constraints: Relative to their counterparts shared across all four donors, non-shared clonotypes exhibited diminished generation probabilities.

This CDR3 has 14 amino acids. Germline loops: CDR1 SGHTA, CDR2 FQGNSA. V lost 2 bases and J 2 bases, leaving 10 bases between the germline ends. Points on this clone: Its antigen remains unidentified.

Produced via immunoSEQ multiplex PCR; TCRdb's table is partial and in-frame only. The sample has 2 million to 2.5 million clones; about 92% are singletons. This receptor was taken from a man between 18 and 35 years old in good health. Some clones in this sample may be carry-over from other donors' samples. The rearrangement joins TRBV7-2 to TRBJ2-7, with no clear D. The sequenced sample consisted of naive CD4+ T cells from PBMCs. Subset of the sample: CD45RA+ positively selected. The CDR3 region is CASSLWVPPYEQYF. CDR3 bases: TGTGCCAGCAGCTTATGGGTCCCTCCCTACGAGCAGTACTTC.